The T cell receptor beta chain under discussion was sequenced for a study of T cells after posttransplantation cyclophosphamide. Study results and limitations: TRB clonality was highly associated with recipient CMV seropositivity and reactivation. Blood and skin or GI T cell repertoires showed limited TRB overlap. Later blood repertoires were often dominated by clones from the donor CD8+ memory compartment.

The assay was immunoSEQ multiplex PCR, and TCRdb's table has in-frame clones only and misses some. The sample yields about 6,700 clones, without any singletons. A marrow graft followed busulfan-fludarabine conditioning, with cyclophosphamide on days +3 and +4. This clone was seen at least ten times. Its antigen remains unknown. This TCR derives from a young adult male patient who received an allogeneic stem cell transplant from an unrelated donor, was CMV-positive, and had acute and chronic GVHD. Some T cells may originate from the graft donor. The sequences come from PBMCs, collected after an allogeneic stem cell transplant with post-transplant cyclophosphamide.

Here the CDR3 DNA reads TGTGCCAGCAGCTTGGAATCGGGAGAGCAGTTCTTC. This sequence encodes CASSLESGEQFF. The chain uses TRBV5-6 and TRBJ2-1, with D possibly TRBD2 on 5 matching bases. The V end was cut by 0 bases, the J end by 10 bases, with 8 bases between. The CDR3 sequence is 12 residues long. Germline CDR1 and CDR2: SGHDT and YYEEEE.